The sequence of this TCR beta chain was determined in a study of beta chain features in type 1 diabetes. Study overall: Healthy donors and patients had similar age, gender and cell yields. Study-wide points: Patients' naive, central memory and Treg TCRB repertoires seemed closer to one another than those of healthy donors. Patients with Type 1 diabetes showed moderately but significantly shorter TCRB CDR3s in all four CD4+ subsets. VDJ junctions sequenced from type 1 diabetes patients showed fewer insertions and more deletions.

Turning to this clone: Its matching antigen is unknown.

Reverse transcription of all isolated RNA meant that expressed TCRB transcripts were sequenced. Here immunoSEQ multiplex PCR was the method, and the copy in TCRdb shows in-frame clones only, minus some. In the table there are under 300,000 clones, about 14% of which are singletons. This receptor was obtained from a man under 40 with type 1 diabetes. Sequencing input: naive CD4+ T cells from blood.

CDR3 sequence reads: CASSQGTNSYEQYF. The CDR3 nucleotides are TGCGCCAGCAGCCAAGGCACTAACTCCTACGAGCAGTACTTC. The chain employs TRBV4-1 and TRBJ2-7; no firm D call. This CDR3 is built from 14 residues. CDR1 and CDR2 (germline): MGHRA, YSYEKL. Trimming removed 1 base at V and 0 bases at J, with 7 bases between.